This T cell receptor beta chain was captured by sequencing in a study of T cells in Graves' hyperthyroidism and ophthalmopathy. The CDR3 consists of 17 residues. CDR1 and CDR2 from the germline V gene are LNHNV and YYDKDF (reference sequence). The trim removed 3 bases at V and 6 bases at J, leaving 9 bases unmatched. Template material for amplifying TCR beta CDR3 regions consisted of RNA transcripts. HTBI primers were used for first-round RT-PCR of the TCR CDR3. TCRdb redid the calling of the multiplex PCR reads with MiXCR, one entry per CDR3 protein. Of under 800,000 distinct CDR3 sequences in the sample, 14% were seen once.

This clonotype was obtained from a young woman with Graves' hyperthyroidism. Sequencing used blood. The V gene is TRBV15, the J gene TRBJ2-3, with 13 bases that match TRBD2. The CDR3 region is CATSRTTSGRATDTQYF. The CDR3 bases are TGTGCCACCAGCAGGACAACTAGCGGGAGGGCCACGGATACGCAGTATTTT.